Listed below are T cell receptor beta chains from one sample, sequenced in a study of T cells in localized non-small cell lung cancer. The data were produced by immunoSEQ multiplex PCR, yet TCRdb's version contains in-frame clones alone and is incomplete. The sample includes 20,000 to 25,000 clones, over 80% of them seen just once. Source: PBMCs, taken before any cancer treatment. These receptors all stem from a man between 40 and 70 years old with stage II squamous cell lung carcinoma. The CDR3 runs from the conserved cysteine through the conserved F or W. D genes are given only for firm matches. Some rows have no size entry. The others give once, few or many, or a class for an expanded clone.

v_gene	d_gene	abundance	j_gene	CDR3nt	CDR3aa
TRBV5-1	.	once	TRBJ1-2	TGCGCCAGCAGCTTGGAAGTTTGGGCTCCGGATGGCTACACCTTC	CASSLEVWAPDGYTF
TRBV11-2	.	.	TRBJ2-1	TGTGCCAGCAGCTACAGCTGGGGGGAGCTGAGTGAGCAGTTCTTC	CASSYSWGELSEQFF
TRBV4-1	TRBD1	once	TRBJ2-7	TGCGCCAGCAGCCAAGAAACAGGGGGAGCCTACGAGCAGTACTTC	CASSQETGGAYEQYF
TRBV9	.	.	TRBJ1-5	TGTGCCAGCAGCGTGGGCGTTTTGGATCAGCCCCAGCATTTT	CASSVGVLDQPQHF
TRBV6-5	.	once	TRBJ1-5	TGTGCCAGCAGTGTAGGGGGTTTACAGCCCCAGCATTTT	CASSVGGLQPQHF
TRBV19	TRBD2	.	TRBJ2-1	TGTGCCAGTAGTACCCCTTACATTTTCGTCGGGACTAGCGGCAACAATGAGCAGTTCTTC	CASSTPYIFVGTSGNNEQFF
TRBV6-1	.	.	TRBJ1-3	TGTGCCAGCAGTGGACCCTCGAGCTCTGGAAACACCATATATTTT	CASSGPSSSGNTIYF
TRBV20-1	.	.	TRBJ2-2	TGCAGTGCTCCGGGGACCGGGGAGCTGTTTTTT	CSAPGTGELFF
TRBV5-1	TRBD1	.	TRBJ1-2	TGCGCCAGCAGCTTGGTGGGGGGACAGGGGATCTATGGCTACACCTTC	CASSLVGGQGIYGYTF
TRBV6-6	TRBD1	.	TRBJ1-1	TGTGCCAGCAGGCCCCCCAGACAGGGAGGAACTGAAGCTTTCTTT	CASRPPRQGGTEAFF
TRBV4-1	.	.	TRBJ2-3	TGCGCCAGCAGCCCCATATTAGGGGGAGGCACAGATACGCAGTATTTT	CASSPILGGGTDTQYF
TRBV30	.	.	TRBJ1-6	TGTGCCTGGACCCTTACTAGGGGTCTTTCACCCCTCCACTTT	CAWTLTRGLSPLHF
TRBV5-4	TRBD1	once	TRBJ1-5	TGTGCCAGCAGCTTGGGAGGGGGCGACAATCAGCCCCAGCATTTT	CASSLGGGDNQPQHF
TRBV10-3	TRBD1	.	TRBJ1-2	TGTGCCATCAGTGAGTCCAGGGAGGGGGCATCAGGCTACACCTTC	CAISESREGASGYTF
TRBV9	.	.	TRBJ2-1	TGTGCCAGCAGCCTTAGGGACTCCTACAATGAGCAGTTCTTC	CASSLRDSYNEQFF
TRBV7-9	.	.	TRBJ1-5	TGTGCCAGCAGCTCGGGCGGGGGTCCCCAGCATTTT	CASSSGGGPQHF
TRBV19	TRBD1	.	TRBJ1-1	TGTGCCAGTAGTCCTCGGGACAGGGGTTACACTGAAGCTTTCTTT	CASSPRDRGYTEAFF
TRBV7-2	.	.	TRBJ1-1	TGTGCCAGCAGCCTAAACGGGGTCGCGGTGAACACTGAAGCTTTCTTT	CASSLNGVAVNTEAFF
TRBV7-3	TRBD2	.	TRBJ2-3	TGTGCCAGCACCTCAAGCGGGGGTCACACAGATACGCAGTATTTT	CASTSSGGHTDTQYF
TRBV2	TRBD2	.	TRBJ2-3	TGTGCCAGAGGGGGAGCGGGAGGGACCACAGATACGCAGTATTTT	CARGGAGGTTDTQYF
TRBV5-6	TRBD2	.	TRBJ2-3	TGTGCCAGCAGCTTGATAGCGGGGGGCACAGATACGCAGTATTTT	CASSLIAGGTDTQYF
TRBV20-1	.	.	TRBJ2-5	TGCAGTGCTAGGAGTTCTGAGACCCAGTACTTC	CSARSSETQYF
TRBV5-1	.	.	TRBJ2-2	TGCGCCAGCAGCTTTACAGGGCCTGCTTACGCGAACACCGGGGAGCTGTTTTTT	CASSFTGPAYANTGELFF
TRBV7-2	.	.	TRBJ1-2	TGTGCCAGCAGCCCCAATAACTATGGCTACACCTTC	CASSPNNYGYTF
TRBV7-8	.	.	TRBJ2-7	TGTGCCAGCAGCTTAAACCGGGGGCGAGCCTACGAGCAGTACTTC	CASSLNRGRAYEQYF
TRBV30	.	.	TRBJ1-3	TGTGCCTGGAGTGGGGGGGGTCACTCTGGAAACACCATATATTTT	CAWSGGGHSGNTIYF
TRBV9	.	.	TRBJ1-3	TGTGCCAGCAGCGTAGCGGCCGGAAAATTCTCTGGAAACACCATATATTTT	CASSVAAGKFSGNTIYF
TRBV6-5	TRBD1	few	TRBJ1-2	TGTGCCAGCAGTTCGCTGGACAGGGCAGCTAACTATGGCTACACCTTC	CASSSLDRAANYGYTF
TRBV7-3	.	.	TRBJ2-1	TGTGCCAGCAGCTTGGACCCGAACAATGAGCAGTTCTTC	CASSLDPNNEQFF
TRBV19	.	few	TRBJ1-4	TGTGCCAGTAGTATCGACAGCCGTAATGAAAAACTGTTTTTT	CASSIDSRNEKLFF
TRBV19	TRBD1	.	TRBJ1-2	TGTGCCAGTGCGACAGGGGGGTATGGCTACACCTTC	CASATGGYGYTF
TRBV6-5	.	few	TRBJ1-1	TGTGCCAGCAGACGACAAAATGAAGCTTTCTTT	CASRRQNEAFF
TRBV5-1	TRBD1	.	TRBJ1-5	TGCGCCAGCAGCTTCCCGGACAGGGGGACCAATCAGCCCCAGCATTTT	CASSFPDRGTNQPQHF
TRBV27	TRBD2	once	TRBJ2-1	TGTGCCAGCGGGATACTAGCGAACGCCTACAATGAGCAGTTCTTC	CASGILANAYNEQFF
TRBV29-1	TRBD1	.	TRBJ1-1	TGCAGCGTCCATGGGGACAGGGGAAAGAACACTGAAGCTTTCTTT	CSVHGDRGKNTEAFF
TRBV6-4	.	.	TRBJ2-7	TGTGCCAGCAGCGACCGCGGAAGGTCCCAAGGGGACGAGCAGTACTTC	CASSDRGRSQGDEQYF
TRBV9	.	once	TRBJ1-1	TGTGCCAGCAGCGGACGGACAGAAGGAACAGTCCCTGAAGCTTTCTTT	CASSGRTEGTVPEAFF
TRBV7-8	.	few	TRBJ1-1	TGTGCCAGCAGCTTAGGAAAGGTTAACACTGAAGCTTTCTTT	CASSLGKVNTEAFF
TRBV2	.	.	TRBJ1-4	TGTGCCAGCAGTGGGCAAAAGGAGGCAAAACTGTTTTTT	CASSGQKEAKLFF
TRBV5-4	.	few	TRBJ1-2	TGTGCCAGCAGCGGCCGGTACAGCTATGGCTACACCTTC	CASSGRYSYGYTF
TRBV5-4	.	.	TRBJ1-1	TGTGCCAGCAGCTTGTTGGGGGGCACTGAAGCTTTCTTT	CASSLLGGTEAFF
TRBV7-8	.	few	TRBJ1-1	TGTGCCAGCAGGGAAACCGGGACGAGCGAAGCTTTCTTT	CASRETGTSEAFF
TRBV6-5	.	.	TRBJ2-3	TGTGCCAGCAGTCAATCGGACCCGAACACAGATACGCAGTATTTT	CASSQSDPNTDTQYF
TRBV4-2	.	.	TRBJ2-5	TGTGCCAGCAGCCAGGAGACTTTGTACCAAGAGACCCAGTACTTC	CASSQETLYQETQYF
TRBV6-6	.	.	TRBJ1-2	TGTGCCAGCAGTCCCGGACTAAACTATGGCTACACCTTC	CASSPGLNYGYTF
TRBV7-9	TRBD1	.	TRBJ2-4	TGTGCCAGCAGCGGGACAGGGGAGGGGGCCAAAAACATTCAGTACTTC	CASSGTGEGAKNIQYF
TRBV5-1	TRBD2	.	TRBJ2-1	TGCGCCAGCAGCAGCGGGAGGGCCACGGGCGATGAGCAGTTCTTC	CASSSGRATGDEQFF
TRBV14	.	few	TRBJ2-1	TGTGCCAGCAGCCAAGAGCAGGGTGGCGCAAGTGAGCAGTTCTTC	CASSQEQGGASEQFF
TRBV30	.	.	TRBJ1-1	TGTGCCTGGAGTGCCCTTCAGAACACTGAAGCTTTCTTT	CAWSALQNTEAFF
TRBV18	.	few	TRBJ2-7	TGTGCCAGCTCCTCCAGGGGGGTCCCCTACGAGCAGTACTTC	CASSSRGVPYEQYF
TRBV7-9	.	few	TRBJ1-1	TGTGCCAGCAGCTCGCACGTGGACACTGAAGCTTTCTTT	CASSSHVDTEAFF
TRBV19	TRBD1	few	TRBJ1-5	TGTGCCAGTAGCACACAGGGGGCCCAGCCCCAGCATTTT	CASSTQGAQPQHF
TRBV7-8	TRBD1	.	TRBJ2-2	TGTGCCAGCAGTTTAGCAGCACAGGGGGCGCGCACCGGGGAGCTGTTTTTT	CASSLAAQGARTGELFF
TRBV11-2	TRBD2	.	TRBJ2-3	TGTGCCAGCAGCTCCACGCCTGGGGCGGGGGGACTCACAGATACGCAGTATTTT	CASSSTPGAGGLTDTQYF
TRBV4-2	TRBD1	.	TRBJ2-4	TGTGCCAGCAGCCAAGAAGTGACAGGGCGAATCCAGTACTTC	CASSQEVTGRIQYF
TRBV19	.	.	TRBJ2-7	TGTGCCAGTAGCCTTTTAGCGGAGCGAGGCGAGCAGTACTTC	CASSLLAERGEQYF
TRBV10-2	TRBD1	.	TRBJ1-3	TGCGCCAGCAGTGAGTGGACGGACAGGGGAGCCATATATTTT	CASSEWTDRGAIYF
TRBV12-5	TRBD1	.	TRBJ1-2	TGTGGGGTTTCTTTGAGACAGGGGGATAACTATGGCTACACCTTC	CGVSLRQGDNYGYTF
TRBV27	.	.	TRBJ2-5	TGTGCCAGCAGTTTAAATACAGGGTATGAGACCCAGTACTTC	CASSLNTGYETQYF